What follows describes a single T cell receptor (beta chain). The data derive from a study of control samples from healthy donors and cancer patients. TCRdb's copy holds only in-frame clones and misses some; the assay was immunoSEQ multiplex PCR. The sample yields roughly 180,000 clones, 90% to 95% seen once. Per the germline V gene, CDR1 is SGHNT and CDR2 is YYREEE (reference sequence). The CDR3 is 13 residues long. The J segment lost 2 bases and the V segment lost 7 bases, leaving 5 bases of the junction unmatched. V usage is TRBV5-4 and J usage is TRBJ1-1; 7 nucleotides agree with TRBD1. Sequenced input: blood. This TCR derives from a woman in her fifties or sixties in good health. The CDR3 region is CASGRDSNTEAFF. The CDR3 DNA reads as TGTGCCAGCGGACGGGACAGCAACACTGAAGCTTTCTTT.